A selection of T cell receptor beta chains follows, all from one sample in a study of TIL therapy for anti-PD-1-resistant metastatic lung cancer. Profiling relied on immunoSEQ multiplex PCR, and the TCRdb table lists in-frame clones only, not all of them. The sample contains approximately 95,000 clones, about three fifths of which appear only once. The sample was tumor tissue, taken at baseline. The receptors originated from a person aged 25 to 79 with non-small cell lung cancer. Both conserved end residues are part of each CDR3.

cdr3_length j_call v_call cdr3_aa
17 TRBJ2-1 TRBV27 CASSPRASSGLYNEQFF
14 TRBJ1-2 TRBV5-1 CASSPPGHLYGYTF
15 TRBJ2-7 TRBV3-1/TRBV3-2 CASSQLGGPSYEQYF
11 TRBJ2-7 TRBV6-5 CASGRGYEQYF
15 TRBJ2-2 TRBV7-2 CASSLGQGSAGELFF
14 TRBJ1-5 TRBV3-1/TRBV3-2 CASSQASGGQPQHF
16 TRBJ2-7 TRBV11-2 CASSLVAAGGGYEQYF
14 TRBJ1-5 TRBV28 CASSLFGGYQPQHF
17 TRBJ1-6 TRBV19 CASSLPSPGQVNSPLHF
13 TRBJ2-1 TRBV4-1 CASSQEVWGEQFF
17 TRBJ2-1 TRBV7-6 CASSLASTSGGYNEQFF
14 TRBJ2-5 TRBV11-1 CASKLSGSRQTQYF
13 TRBJ1-2 TRBV7-2 CASREGWDYGYTF
15 TRBJ1-3 TRBV30 CAWSAGGTTGNTIYF
15 TRBJ2-1 TRBV3-1/TRBV3-2 CASSPWTSGVNEQFF
13 TRBJ2-7 TRBV6-2/TRBV6-3 CASSPGRAYEQYF
14 TRBJ1-4 TRBV5-1 CASSSGMLNEKLFF
15 TRBJ2-2 TRBV7-8 CASSLGTSNTGELFF
15 TRBJ1-5 TRBV19 CASSMEGLGNQPQHF
15 TRBJ2-7 TRBV4-1 CASSQAVVGRDEQYF
13 TRBJ2-1 TRBV7-3 CASSLRGYDEQFF
14 TRBJ1-1 TRBV7-8 CASSLRQIGSEAFF
14 TRBJ1-5 TRBV24-1 CATSDLHGNQPQHF
14 TRBJ2-7 TRBV5-1 CASSFWTGNYEQYF
14 TRBJ1-4 TRBV30 CACTSLVRVEKLFF
14 TRBJ2-3 TRBV9 CASSGTSGTDTQYF
11 TRBJ2-5 TRBV5-1 CASRREETQYF
15 TRBJ1-3 TRBV6-5 CASSFSRGPGNTIYF
15 TRBJ2-7 TRBV7-2 CASSLDAGLAYEQYF
13 TRBJ1-1 TRBV2 CASSDYRNTEAFF
15 TRBJ2-1 TRBV5-1 CASSLQGEKGNEQFF
14 TRBJ2-3 TRBV6-5 CASRDPNRADTQYF
15 TRBJ1-5 TRBV27 CASSPRGRSGQPQHF
16 TRBJ1-3 TRBV3-1/TRBV3-2 CASSQGWTGPGNTIYF
14 TRBJ1-6 TRBV28 CASEDRGSNSPLHF
18 TRBJ1-1 TRBV28 CASSPPRAGTGKITEAFF
13 TRBJ2-5 TRBV7-9 CASSLGMKETQYF
15 TRBJ2-3 TRBV18 CASSGTSRSTDTQYF
9 TRBJ1-2 TRBV29-1 CSEGDGYTF
15 TRBJ1-2 TRBV3-1/TRBV3-2 CASSHRDRGAYGYTF
14 TRBJ2-5 TRBV24-1 CATSEGQGKQTQYF
13 TRBJ2-1 TRBV6-5 CASHTTRDRRQFF
14 TRBJ2-5 TRBV4-2 CASSSERVQETQYF
14 TRBJ2-1 TRBV15 CATSRVGTGNEQFF
17 TRBJ2-1 TRBV27 CASSLWVGTGLDNEQFF
13 TRBJ2-7 TRBV12-3/TRBV12-4 CASSFYSSYEQYF
13 TRBJ1-1 TRBV7-2 CASSLQTNTEAFF
14 TRBJ2-1 TRBV11-3 CASSSDPLLGEQFF
16 TRBJ2-7 TRBV5-1 CASSLTGQGESYEQYF
18 TRBJ2-7 TRBV25-1 CASSEYEVRQPATYEQYF